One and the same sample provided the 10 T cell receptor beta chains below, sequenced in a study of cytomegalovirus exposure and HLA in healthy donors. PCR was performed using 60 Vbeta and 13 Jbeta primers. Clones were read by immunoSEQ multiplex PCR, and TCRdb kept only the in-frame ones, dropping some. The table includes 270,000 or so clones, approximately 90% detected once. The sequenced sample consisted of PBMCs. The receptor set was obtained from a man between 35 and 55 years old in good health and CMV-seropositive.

The chain's CDR3 is CASSPPGRGPTYEQYF. The CDR3, as DNA: TGTGCCAGCAGTCCCCCCGGGCGGGGGCCCACCTACGAGCAGTACTTC. This sequence joins TRBV6-6 and TRBJ2-7; a weak D match, TRBD2 (7 bases). Germline loops: CDR1 MNHNY, CDR2 SVGAGI (reference sequence). The CDR3 is made up of 16 amino acids. Trimming took off 5 bases at V and 2 bases at J, with 19 bases between the two ends.

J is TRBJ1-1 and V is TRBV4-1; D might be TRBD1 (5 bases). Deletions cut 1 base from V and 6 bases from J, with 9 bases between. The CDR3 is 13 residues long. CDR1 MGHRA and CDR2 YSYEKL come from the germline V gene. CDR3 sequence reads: CASSQVGGAEAFF. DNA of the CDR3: TGCGCCAGCAGCCAAGTCGGAGGGGCTGAAGCTTTCTTT.

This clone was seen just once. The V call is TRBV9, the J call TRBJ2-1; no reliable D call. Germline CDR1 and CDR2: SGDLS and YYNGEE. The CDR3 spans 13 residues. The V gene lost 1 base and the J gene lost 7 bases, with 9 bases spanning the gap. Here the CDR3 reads CASSVIHGNEQFF. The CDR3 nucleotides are TGTGCCAGCAGCGTAATACACGGGAATGAGCAGTTCTTC.

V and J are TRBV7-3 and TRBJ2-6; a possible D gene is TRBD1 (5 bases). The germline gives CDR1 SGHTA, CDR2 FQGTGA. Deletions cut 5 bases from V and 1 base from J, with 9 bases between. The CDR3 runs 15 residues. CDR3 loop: CASSTRVSGANVLTF. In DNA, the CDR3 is TGTGCCAGCAGCACCAGGGTATCTGGGGCCAACGTCCTGACTTTC. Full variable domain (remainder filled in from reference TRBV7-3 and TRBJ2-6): GAGVSQTPSNKVTEKGKYVELRCDPISGHTALYWYRQSLGQGPEFLIYFQGTGAADDSGLPNDRFFAVRPEGSVSTLKIQRTERGDSAVYLCASSTRVSGANVLTFGAGSRLTVL.

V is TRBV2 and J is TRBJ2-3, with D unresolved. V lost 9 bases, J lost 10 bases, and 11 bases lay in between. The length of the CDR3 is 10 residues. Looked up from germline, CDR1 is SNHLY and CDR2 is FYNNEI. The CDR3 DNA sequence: TGTGCCAGAAGCGAAGGCGCGCAGTATTTT. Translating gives CARSEGAQYF.

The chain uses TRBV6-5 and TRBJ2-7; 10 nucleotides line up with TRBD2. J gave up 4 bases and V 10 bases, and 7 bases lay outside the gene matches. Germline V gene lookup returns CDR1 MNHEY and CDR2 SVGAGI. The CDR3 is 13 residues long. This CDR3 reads CATRRAGGYEQYF. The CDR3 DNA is TGTGCCACCCGCAGAGCGGGGGGGTACGAGCAGTACTTC.

In nucleotides, the CDR3 is TGTGCCATCAGGGGACAGGGCGGGGATACGCAGTATTTT. This encodes CAIRGQGGDTQYF. The chain links TRBV10-3 to TRBJ2-3; TRBD1 matches 9 bases. Losses at the gene ends were 6 bases for V and 6 bases for J; bases not matched to a gene: 4. This CDR3 is built from 13 residues. Germline V gene lookup returns CDR1 ENHRY and CDR2 SYGVKD.

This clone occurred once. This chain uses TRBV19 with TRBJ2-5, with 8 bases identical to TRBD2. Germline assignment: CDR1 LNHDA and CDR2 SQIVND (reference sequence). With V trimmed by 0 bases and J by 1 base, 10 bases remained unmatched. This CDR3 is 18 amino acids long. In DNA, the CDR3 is TGTGCCAGTAGTATAGAAGGCCCCATAGCGGGGATCCAAGAGACCCAGTACTTC. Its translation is CASSIEGPIAGIQETQYF.

The CDR3, as DNA: TGTGCCAGCAGCCAGCACGGACAGAAGTACCAAGAGACCCAGTACTTC. It yields the protein CASSQHGQKYQETQYF. This chain connects TRBV5-6 to TRBJ2-5, with D possibly matching TRBD1 (6 bases). CDR1 SGHDT and CDR2 YYEEEE come from the germline V gene. This CDR3 has 16 residues. The ends were cut back, 4 bases at V and 0 bases at J, with 16 bases in the middle.

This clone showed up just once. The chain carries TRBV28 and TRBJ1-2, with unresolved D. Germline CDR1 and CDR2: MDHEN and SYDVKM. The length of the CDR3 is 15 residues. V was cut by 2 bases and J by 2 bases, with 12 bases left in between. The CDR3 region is CASSLGARRNYGYTF. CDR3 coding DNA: TGTGCCAGCAGTTTAGGTGCCAGGAGGAACTATGGCTACACCTTC.